This T cell receptor (beta chain) was identified in a study of control samples from healthy donors and cancer patients. The CDR3 runs 16 residues. The germline CDR1 and CDR2 sequences are MNHNY and SVGAGI (reference sequence). V shed 0 bases and J shed 2 bases, with 13 bases lying between them. Using immunoSEQ multiplex PCR, the repertoire was profiled, and TCRdb retains in-frame clones only, with some absent. The sample has 160,000 or so clones; over 95% are singletons. This receptor was identified in a woman aged 30 to 39 in good health. This sequence joins TRBV6-6 and TRBJ1-1, with a weak D call TRBD1 (6 bases). The sample comprised blood. CDR3 amino acids: CASSYSTGAGNTEAFF. In DNA form, the CDR3 reads TGTGCCAGCAGTTACTCGACGGGGGCGGGCAACACTGAAGCTTTCTTT.